The T cell receptor beta chain described here comes from a study of CD8+ T cells in alopecia areata. Study details: Patients in the study were on tofacitinib for 6 to 18 months, then off it for 6 months.

Study findings and constraints: Higher clonality was seen in lesional scalp than in normal scalp, especially in alopecia totalis/universalis.

About this clone: Antigen unknown.

CDR3 length equals 14 residues. V shed 5 bases and J shed 2 bases, with 16 bases lying between them. Germline assignment: CDR1 SQVTM and CDR2 ANQGSEA. The sequencing template was cDNA reverse transcribed from extracted RNA. Assay used: immunoSEQ multiplex PCR; TCRdb lists only in-frame clones, some missing. This repertoire shows 200,000 to 250,000 clones, around two thirds found once; its top ten account for approximately 1.2%. The sequence was obtained from a human donor with alopecia areata. The rearrangement uses TRBV29-1 and TRBJ2-7; TRBD1 might be the D (6 bases). This specimen consisted of CD4+ T cells sorted from blood, obtained at week 0. CDR3 sequence reads: CSVWGEGVTYEQYF. The CDR3 region has the DNA TGCAGCGTTTGGGGTGAGGGGGTCACCTACGAGCAGTACTTC.